A single sample gave rise to the 2 T cell receptor beta chains below, sequenced in a study of cytomegalovirus exposure and HLA in healthy donors. A multiplex PCR was run with 60 Vbeta primers and 13 Jbeta primers. The assay was immunoSEQ multiplex PCR, and TCRdb's table has in-frame clones only and misses some. The table lists roughly 100,000 clones, roughly 9.4% of them singletons. Source material: PBMCs. These receptors all come from a man aged 45-60 years in good health and CMV-seropositive.

This clone was recorded a few times. The chain has TRBV5-1 and TRBJ2-3; D ambiguous. The V gene's germline CDR1 is SGHRS and CDR2 YFSETQ. The CDR3 is 15 residues long. The V end lost 3 bases, the J end lost 2 bases, and 13 bases lay between the germline ends. This CDR3 reads CASSSTFADTDTQYF. In nucleotides, the CDR3 is TGCGCCAGCAGCTCGACCTTCGCGGACACAGATACGCAGTATTTT.

This clone turned up a few times. The chain recombines TRBV6-5 with TRBJ1-1; maybe TRBD1 (5 bases). Trimming pared 6 bases from V and 6 bases from J, leaving 8 bases between. The V gene's germline CDR1 is MNHEY and CDR2 SVGAGI. This CDR3 comprises 11 residues. CDR3 region: CASRGTAEAFF. DNA of the CDR3: TGTGCCAGCAGAGGGACTGCTGAAGCTTTCTTT.